Described below is a single TCR beta chain sequence and its context. Its antigen remains unidentified. Combining a sample-barcoded 5' primer with a J-beta primer mix, a second PCR ran for roughly 7 to 11 cycles. From the 5' RACE reads, TCRdb called clonotypes with MiXCR, one entry per CDR3 protein. The sample consists of around 820,000 distinct CDR3 sequences, roughly 25% of them appearing once. This CDR3 comprises 15 residues. Germline CDR1 reads SEHNR; CDR2 reads FQNEAQ (reference sequence). V was clipped by 5 bases and J by 2 bases, with 15 bases between them. The data derive from a study of blood T cells in healthy people across ages. Each individual donor underwent a draw of ten milliliters of peripheral blood. Findings and limits, study-wide: Diversity of TCR beta per million T cells declined in a roughly linear way with age.

Another study also made use of these data, one on T cells of mothers and their children. This second report adds: All donors were healthy and Caucasian; they were a few mothers and their six children.

This clonotype was sampled from a boy younger than 18 in good health. The sample consisted of blood. This chain links TRBV7-9 with TRBJ2-5; perhaps TRBD1 as D (6 bases). The CDR3 bases are TGTGCCAGCAGCCTCACGAGACAGGCACAAGAGACCCAGTACTTC. Translated: CASSLTRQAQETQYF.